The sequence of this T cell receptor beta chain was determined in a study of shared clonotypes between healthy human individuals. As defined, naive CD8 cells were CD45RO-negative and positively selected for CCR7, with terminally differentiated effector memory CD45RA+ cells excluded. Generated by immunoSEQ multiplex PCR, the TCRdb table keeps only in-frame clones and is missing some. The data show around 1.9 million clones, just over 90% seen once. Trimming cost V 2 bases and J 5 bases; bases outside gene matches: 4. The CDR3 spans 14 residues. Per germline, CDR1 MNHNY and CDR2 SVGAGI (reference sequence).

Sequenced material: naive CD8+ T cells from PBMCs. The source of this sequence is a man younger than 35 in good health. Some clones in this sample may be carry-over from other donors' samples. V usage is TRBV6-6 and J usage is TRBJ2-3; 7 nucleotides line up with TRBD2. CDR3 bases: TGTGCCAGCAGTTACGGATTAGCGGGAGATACGCAGTATTTT. Translating gives CASSYGLAGDTQYF.